These 4 T cell receptor beta chains were sequenced from one sample in a study of T cells in tumors after PD-1 blockade. Method: immunoSEQ multiplex PCR; TCRdb's copy keeps in-frame clones and lacks some. The table includes over 30,000 clones, around 78% detected once. The sample in question was PBMCs, obtained before anti-PD-1 treatment. The receptors stem from a human donor with basal cell carcinoma.

The chain employs TRBV19 and TRBJ2-3; D unclear. CDR3 length: 13 amino acids. V was clipped by 1 base and J by 2 bases, with 4 bases between them. In germline, CDR1 is LNHDA, CDR2 SQIVND (reference sequence). CDR3 region: CASSIADTDTQYF. CDR3 nucleotides: TGTGCCAGTAGTATAGCTGACACAGATACGCAGTATTTT. The full variable domain, with the rest looked up from reference TRBV19 and TRBJ2-3, is DGGITQSPKYLFRKEGQNVTLSCEQNLNHDAMYWYRQDPGQGLRLIYYSQIVNDFQKGDIAEGYSVSREKKESFPLTVTSAQKNPTAFYLCASSIADTDTQYFGPGTRLTVL.

This clone was recorded a few times. The chain uses TRBV3-1 (or the pseudogene TRBV3-2) and TRBJ1-6, with TRBD1 matching over 7 bases. The CDR3 extends over 14 amino acids. Looked up from germline, CDR1 is LGHDT and CDR2 is YNNKEL (reference sequence). The ends lost 3 bases at V and 7 bases at J; junction bases unmatched: 3. The CDR3, as DNA: TGTGCCAGCAGCCAGCTAGGGGGCAATTCACCCCTCCACTTT. Encoded protein: CASSQLGGNSPLHF.

The chain couples TRBV7-2 to TRBJ2-7, with 8 bases lining up with TRBD1. The J segment lost 2 bases and the V segment lost 1 base, leaving 1 base of the junction unmatched. This CDR3 is 14 amino acids long. Germline V gene lookup returns CDR1 SGHTA and CDR2 FQGNSA. The CDR3 DNA is TGTGCCAGCAGCTTAGGGACAGGGCCCTACGAGCAGTACTTC. Protein sequence: CASSLGTGPYEQYF.

CDR3 amino acids: CASSSHRGTEAFF. The CDR3 coding sequence is TGTGCCAGCAGCTCCCATCGGGGCACTGAAGCTTTCTTT. V gene TRBV7-2 combines with J gene TRBJ1-1; D gene ambiguous. This CDR3 region has 13 residues. Germline values: CDR1 SGHTA, CDR2 FQGNSA. The V end lost 4 bases, the J end lost 4 bases, and 10 bases lay between the germline ends.